The sequence of this TCR beta chain was determined in a study of blood T cell repertoires in COVID-19. Across the study: Acute-phase and convalescent COVID-19 samples originated in the United States, Italy and Spain.

The V end was cut by 6 bases, the J end by 8 bases, with 5 bases between. Germline CDR1 reads SEHNR; CDR2 reads FQNEAQ (reference sequence). The CDR3 length is 10 residues. Authors' analysis steps: Scientists estimated how many nucleated cells there were by amplifying reference gene primers. Sequencing used immunoSEQ multiplex PCR; TCRdb keeps in-frame clones, though not all of them. That table gives V, J and clone size, and the DNA gave D and trimming. This sample carries around 100,000 clones, more than 85% of them seen once, and the ten largest clones take over 2%. This TCR came from a man between 50 and 59 years old with active COVID-19. The chain joins TRBV7-9 to TRBJ2-1; D is uncertain. Sequences were obtained from peripheral blood. The CDR3 reads CASRAHEQFF. CDR3 DNA sequence: TGTGCCAGCAGGGCCCATGAGCAGTTCTTC.